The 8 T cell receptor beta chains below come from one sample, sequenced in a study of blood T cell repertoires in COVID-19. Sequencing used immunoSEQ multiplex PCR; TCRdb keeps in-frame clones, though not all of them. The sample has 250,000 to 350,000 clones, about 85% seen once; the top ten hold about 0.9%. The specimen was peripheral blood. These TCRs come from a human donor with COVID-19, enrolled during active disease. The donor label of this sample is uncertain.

CDR3: CASTQGYPPYEQYF. CDR3 in DNA: TGTGCCAGCACCCAGGGATACCCGCCCTACGAGCAGTACTTC. The rearrangement uses TRBV6-6 and TRBJ2-7, with D maybe TRBD1 (5 bases). The CDR3 is 14 amino acids. V lost 7 bases and J 2 bases, leaving 15 bases between the germline ends. Per germline, CDR1 MNHNY and CDR2 SVGAGI (reference sequence).

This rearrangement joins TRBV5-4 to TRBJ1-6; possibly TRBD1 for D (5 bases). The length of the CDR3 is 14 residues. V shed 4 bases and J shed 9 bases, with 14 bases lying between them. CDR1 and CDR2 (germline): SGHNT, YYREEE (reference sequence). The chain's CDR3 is CASSPPGDGSPLHF. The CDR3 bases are TGTGCCAGCAGCCCTCCGGGGGACGGTTCACCCCTCCACTTT.

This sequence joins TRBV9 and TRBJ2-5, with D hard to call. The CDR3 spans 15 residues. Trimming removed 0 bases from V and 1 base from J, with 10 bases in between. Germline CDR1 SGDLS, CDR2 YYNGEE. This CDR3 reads CASSVGAVTQETQYF. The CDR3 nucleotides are TGTGCCAGCAGCGTAGGGGCAGTCACCCAAGAGACCCAGTACTTC.

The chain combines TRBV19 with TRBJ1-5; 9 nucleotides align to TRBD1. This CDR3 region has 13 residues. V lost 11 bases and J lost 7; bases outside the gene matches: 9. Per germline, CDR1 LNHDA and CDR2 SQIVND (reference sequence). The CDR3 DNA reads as TGTGCCGTAGGGGGGACAGGGTGGCAGCCCCAGCATTTT. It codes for CAVGGTGWQPQHF.

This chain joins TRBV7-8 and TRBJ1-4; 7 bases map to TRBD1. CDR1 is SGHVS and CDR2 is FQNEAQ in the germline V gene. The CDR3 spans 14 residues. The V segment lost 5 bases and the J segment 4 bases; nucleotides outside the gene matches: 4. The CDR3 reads CASSMTGLNEKLFF. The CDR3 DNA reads TGTGCCAGCAGCATGACAGGGCTTAATGAAAAACTGTTTTTT.

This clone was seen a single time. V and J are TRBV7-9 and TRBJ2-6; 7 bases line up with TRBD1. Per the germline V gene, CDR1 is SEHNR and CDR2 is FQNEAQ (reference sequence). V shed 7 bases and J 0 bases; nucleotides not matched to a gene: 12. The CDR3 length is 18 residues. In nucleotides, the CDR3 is TGTGCCAGCAACGAATGGGACAGTCTCAGCTCTGGGGCCAACGTCCTGACTTTC. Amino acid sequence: CASNEWDSLSSGANVLTF. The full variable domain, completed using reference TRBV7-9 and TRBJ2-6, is DTGVSQNPRHKITKRGQNVTFRCDPISEHNRLYWYRQTLGQGPEFLTYFQNEAQLEKSRLLSDRFSAERPKGSFSTLEIQRTEQGDSAMYLCASNEWDSLSSGANVLTFGAGSRLTVL.

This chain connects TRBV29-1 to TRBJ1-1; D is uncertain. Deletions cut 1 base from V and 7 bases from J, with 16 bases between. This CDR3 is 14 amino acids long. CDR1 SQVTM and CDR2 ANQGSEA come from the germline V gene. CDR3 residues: CSVEVGRRMGEAFF. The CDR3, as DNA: TGCAGCGTTGAAGTGGGAAGGAGGATGGGTGAAGCTTTCTTT.

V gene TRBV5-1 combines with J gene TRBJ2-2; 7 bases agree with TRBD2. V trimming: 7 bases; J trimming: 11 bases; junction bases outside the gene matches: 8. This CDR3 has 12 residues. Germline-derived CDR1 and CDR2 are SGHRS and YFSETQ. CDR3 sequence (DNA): TGCGCCAGCCGACTAGGGGAGGGAGAGCTGTTTTTT. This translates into CASRLGEGELFF.